Presented here are 9 T cell receptor beta chains from one specimen sequenced in a study of graft-versus-host responses after intestinal transplantation. The repertoire was sequenced with immunoSEQ multiplex PCR; TCRdb's copy has only in-frame clones and lacks some. The data contain 90,000 to 150,000 clones, about 95% of them singletons. The antigens these receptors bind are not known. The input for sequencing was unstimulated CD8+ T cells sorted from spleen or lymph node cells, taken before intestinal transplant. These receptors all stem from a human donor who received an intestinal transplant.

The gene calls are TRBV7-8 and TRBJ1-5; D not certain. The CDR3 is 15 amino acids. The germline V gene has CDR1 SGHVS and CDR2 FQNEAQ. Trimming took off 0 bases at V and 7 bases at J, with 13 bases between the two ends. The CDR3 is CASSLAGGWEQPQHF. The CDR3 nucleotides are TGTGCCAGCAGCTTAGCGGGCGGTTGGGAGCAGCCCCAGCATTTT.

The chain joins TRBV9 to TRBJ1-2; a weak D match, TRBD1 (6 bases). CDR3 size: 15 residues. Germline loops: CDR1 SGDLS, CDR2 YYNGEE. With 0 bases removed from V and 7 bases from J, the gap between germline ends came to 16 bases. The CDR3 here is CASSVDKGGTGGYTF. CDR3 coding DNA: TGTGCCAGCAGCGTAGATAAAGGGGGGACCGGTGGCTACACCTTC.

V and J are TRBV2 and TRBJ2-5, with 8 bases identical to TRBD1. The trim removed 4 bases at V and 5 bases at J, leaving 6 bases unmatched. Germline assignment: CDR1 SNHLY and CDR2 FYNNEI. CDR3 size: 14 residues. CDR3: CASSGQGRWETQYF. CDR3 sequence (DNA): TGTGCCAGCAGTGGACAGGGGCGTTGGGAGACCCAGTACTTC.

The chain carries TRBV7-8 and TRBJ1-2; 10 nucleotides match TRBD1. V dropped 2 bases and J dropped 8; count of bases not matched to a gene: 11. The length of the CDR3 is 16 residues. CDR1 and CDR2 from the germline V gene are SGHVS and FQNEAQ. CDR3 nucleotide sequence: TGTGCCAGCAGCTTAAGGAGGGCGACAGGGGGCTACGGCTACACCTTC. Protein: CASSLRRATGGYGYTF.

The J gene is TRBJ2-6, the V gene TRBV7-2; tentatively, D is TRBD2 (7 bases). Trimming took 5 bases from V and 0 from J, leaving 20 bases between them. Germline loops: CDR1 SGHTA, CDR2 FQGNSA. The CDR3 loop spans 19 amino acids. The CDR3 bases are TGTGCCAGCAGCCAAGGGACCCGGGGGGCCGACTCTGGGGCCAACGTCCTGACTTTC. This translates into CASSQGTRGADSGANVLTF.

V gene TRBV19 combines with J gene TRBJ2-3, with D unresolved. In germline, CDR1 is LNHDA, CDR2 SQIVND (reference sequence). V lost 4 bases and J 1 base, leaving 6 bases between the germline ends. This CDR3 is 13 amino acids long. CDR3 protein: CASSTHGTDTQYF. The CDR3 DNA reads as TGTGCCAGTAGTACACACGGCACAGATACGCAGTATTTT.

This clone was observed a single time. The chain couples TRBV15 to TRBJ2-7, with D possibly TRBD1 on 5 matching bases. Trimming left V 4 bases short and J 3 bases short, with 7 bases between. Per the germline V gene, CDR1 is LNHNV and CDR2 is YYDKDF (reference sequence). CDR3 length equals 12 residues. CDR3 in amino acids: CATSKDNYEQYF. The CDR3 DNA reads as TGTGCCACCAGCAAGGACAACTACGAGCAGTACTTC. Drawing the rest from reference TRBV15 and TRBJ2-7, the complete variable domain is DAMVIQNPRYQVTQFGKPVTLSCSQTLNHNVMYWYQQKSSQAPKLLFHYYDKDFNNEADTPDNFQSRRPNTSFCFLDIRSPGLGDTAMYLCATSKDNYEQYFGPGTRLTVT.

The rearrangement joins TRBV11-1 to TRBJ2-7; TRBD2 matches at 10 bases. The germline CDR1 and CDR2 sequences are SGHAT and FQDESV (reference sequence). V was pared by 5 bases and J by 2 bases, with 9 bases of the junction left unmatched. The CDR3 is 16 residues long. The CDR3 loop is CASSRGSGRTTYEQYF. The CDR3 DNA reads TGTGCCAGCAGCCGAGGTAGCGGGAGGACTACCTACGAGCAGTACTTC.

V and J are TRBV6-5 and TRBJ2-1, with 7 bases fitting TRBD2. The trim removed 2 bases at V and 3 bases at J, leaving 7 bases unmatched. This CDR3 is 16 amino acids long. Germline assignment: CDR1 MNHEY and CDR2 SVGAGI. The CDR3 region is CASSYGPGGVYNEQFF. The CDR3, as DNA: TGTGCCAGCAGTTACGGTCCGGGGGGAGTCTACAATGAGCAGTTCTTC.